The 2 T cell receptor beta chains in this list originate from one sample, sequenced in a study of cytomegalovirus exposure and HLA in healthy donors. Data came from immunoSEQ multiplex PCR; TCRdb stores just in-frame clones and leaves some out. The sample includes about 160,000 clones, about 90% of them seen just once. The sequencing input was PBMCs. Receptors were obtained from a man aged 18 to 29 in good health and CMV-seropositive.

This clone was recorded at least ten times. The chain couples TRBV5-1 to TRBJ1-5; D remains ambiguous. Trimming left V 1 base short and J 4 bases short, with 6 bases between. Germline V gene lookup returns CDR1 SGHRS and CDR2 YFSETQ. The CDR3 runs to 13 residues. CDR3 nucleotides: TGCGCCAGCAGCTTGACACCAAATCAGCCCCAGCATTTT. It codes for CASSLTPNQPQHF.

The chain couples TRBV5-1 to TRBJ2-7, with 11 bases fitting TRBD1. After removal of 5 bases from V and 2 bases from J, the junction contained 6 bases not matched to a gene. The germline V gene has CDR1 SGHRS and CDR2 YFSETQ. This CDR3 has 15 amino acids. CDR3 in amino acids: CASSNRDRGTYEQYF. In DNA, the CDR3 is TGCGCCAGCAGTAATAGGGACAGGGGGACCTACGAGCAGTACTTC. Full variable domain (missing parts from reference TRBV5-1 and TRBJ2-7): KAGVTQTPRYLIKTRGQQVTLSCSPISGHRSVSWYQQTPGQGLQFLFEYFSETQRNKGNFPGRFSGRQFSNSRSEMNVSTLELGDSALYLCASSNRDRGTYEQYFGPGTRLTVT.